This T cell receptor (beta chain) was sequenced for a study of OX40 agonist ivuxolimab in advanced cancers. Whole-study context: Treatment of patients was with ivuxolimab, an agonistic anti-OX40 (CD134) antibody. The study enrolled dose-escalation patients with hepatocellular carcinoma, melanoma, renal cell or head and neck cancer. General study points: Some nonresponders likewise displayed low normalized T-cell clonal expansion. On average, CD8+ T cells had more expanded clones than CD4+.

Clones were sequenced by immunoSEQ multiplex PCR, and TCRdb holds only the in-frame ones, with some missing. There are about 31,000 clones in the sample; roughly 90% occur only once, and roughly 29% lies in the top ten. Deletions cut 1 base from V and 6 bases from J, with 3 bases between. This CDR3 is 11 amino acids long. The V gene's germline CDR1 is SEHNR and CDR2 FQNEAQ (reference sequence). This clone has more than one count but fewer than ten. Its antigen remains unidentified. In the same sample, other DNA sequences code for this CDR3. The source of this sequence is an adult with an advanced solid tumor such as melanoma, head and neck, liver or kidney cancer. This specimen was CD4+ or CD8+ T cells sorted from blood, taken in a trial of the OX40 agonist ivuxolimab. The V and J genes are TRBV7-9 and TRBJ1-1, with D unresolved. The CDR3 reads CASSLGSEAFF. The CDR3 DNA reads TGTGCCAGCAGCTTAGGCTCTGAAGCTTTCTTT.